This is a list of T cell receptor beta chains from one sample in a study of shared clonotypes between healthy human individuals. Here immunoSEQ multiplex PCR was the method, and the copy in TCRdb shows in-frame clones only, minus some. The sample has more than 400,000 clones, roughly 95% seen once; the top ten hold nearly 0.065%. The material sequenced was naive CD4+ T cells sorted from blood. The receptors were sampled from a young woman in good health. Each CDR3 is given with its conserved first and last residue. D genes are given only for firm matches. Size tells how often a clone was seen (once, few, many) or the class of an expanded clone, and some rows leave it out.

size	V	D	J	DNA	CDR3
NA	TRBV6-6	TRBD2	TRBJ2-1	TGTGCCAGCAGTCGGCCTAGCGGGAGCTCCTACAATGAGCAGTTCTTC	CASSRPSGSSYNEQFF
NA	TRBV9	TRBD1	TRBJ1-5	TGTGCCAGCAGCGCAGGACAGGTGGACAATCAGCCCCAGCATTTT	CASSAGQVDNQPQHF
NA	TRBV28	NA	TRBJ1-1	TGTGCCAGCAGTCCACACACAGGGTCAGAAGCTTTCTTT	CASSPHTGSEAFF
NA	TRBV7-6	TRBD2	TRBJ2-1	TGTGCCAGCAGCGAGCTAGCGGGAGGGATGTATGAGCAGTTCTTC	CASSELAGGMYEQFF
NA	TRBV28	NA	TRBJ1-1	TGTGCCAGCAGTTTATATGGTTTTACTGAAGCTTTCTTT	CASSLYGFTEAFF
NA	TRBV5-1	TRBD1	TRBJ1-1	TGCGCCAGCAGGCCAACAGGGGGCACGAACACTGAAGCTTTCTTT	CASRPTGGTNTEAFF
NA	TRBV18	NA	TRBJ1-1	TGTGCCAGCTCACCAGGGAGGGGGTCGCCGAACACTGAAGCTTTCTTT	CASSPGRGSPNTEAFF
NA	TRBV5-1	NA	TRBJ2-7	TGCGCCAGCAGCTTGGGGTACGAGCAGTACTTC	CASSLGYEQYF
NA	TRBV4-1	NA	TRBJ1-6	TGCGCCAGCGCAACAGGGTGGAATTCACCCCTCCACTTT	CASATGWNSPLHF
NA	TRBV5-5	NA	TRBJ2-7	TGTGCCAGCAGCTCGCGGGCAGGGATCTCCTACGAGCAGTACTTC	CASSSRAGISYEQYF
NA	TRBV4-1	NA	TRBJ1-2	TGCGCCAGCAGCCAAGAATCGGCAGGGGATAGCTATGGCTACACCTTC	CASSQESAGDSYGYTF
NA	TRBV27	NA	TRBJ2-6	TGTGCCAGCAGTTTATATCGGACGTCTGGGGCCAACGTCCTGACTTTC	CASSLYRTSGANVLTF
NA	TRBV7-9	NA	TRBJ2-1	TGTGCCAGCAGCTTAGTGTTAGCGGTCTACAATGAGCAGTTCTTC	CASSLVLAVYNEQFF
NA	TRBV28	NA	TRBJ2-7	TGTGCCAGCAGTTTAGCGGAGGTAGGCTACGAGCAGTACTTC	CASSLAEVGYEQYF
NA	TRBV6-1	NA	TRBJ2-5	TGTGCCAGCAGTGAAACGGAATATTACCAAGAGACCCAGTACTTC	CASSETEYYQETQYF
NA	TRBV28	TRBD2	TRBJ2-7	TGTGCCAGCAGTTCAAGCGGGGTATCGACCTACGAGCAGTACTTC	CASSSSGVSTYEQYF
NA	TRBV5-1	TRBD1	TRBJ1-2	TGCGCCAGCAGCTCCTCCCGGAAAGGACAGGGGGCTGAGGGCTACACCTTC	CASSSSRKGQGAEGYTF
NA	TRBV28	NA	TRBJ2-2	TGTGCCAGCAGCATCAGAGGCGGCACAGGGCTTACCGGGGAGCTGTTTTTT	CASSIRGGTGLTGELFF
NA	TRBV7-6	TRBD2	TRBJ2-1	TGTGCCAGCAGCTTAGCCGGGACTACAAGCAGAAATGAGCAGTTCTTC	CASSLAGTTSRNEQFF
NA	TRBV5-1	NA	TRBJ1-4	TGCGCCAGCAGCTTGGCGGGGACAACTAATGAAAAACTGTTTTTT	CASSLAGTTNEKLFF
NA	TRBV6-5	TRBD1	TRBJ2-7	TGTGCCAGCAGTTACTCCCCGGACAGGGTCCACGAGCAGTACTTC	CASSYSPDRVHEQYF
NA	TRBV5-1	NA	TRBJ2-5	TGCGCCAGCCGCGAGGCCCACCAAGAGACCCAGTACTTC	CASREAHQETQYF
NA	TRBV28	TRBD2	TRBJ2-3	TGTGCCAGCAGCCCAACCAGCGGGGGGGTGGATACGCAGTATTTT	CASSPTSGGVDTQYF
once	TRBV5-1	TRBD1	TRBJ2-7	TGCGCCAGCAGCTTTTCCGGGACAGCATCCTACGAGCAGTACTTC	CASSFSGTASYEQYF
NA	TRBV11-2	NA	TRBJ1-2	TGTGCCAGCAGCAGAGGACGGGGTGGTGTGAACTATGGCTACACCTTC	CASSRGRGGVNYGYTF
NA	TRBV27	TRBD1	TRBJ1-5	TGTGCCAGCAGGGAAGACAGGGGTTATAGCAATCAGCCCCAGCATTTT	CASREDRGYSNQPQHF
once	TRBV19	NA	TRBJ1-5	TGTGCCAGTAGTATCTCCCCTAAGTTCAACCTTAATCAGCCCCAGCATTTT	CASSISPKFNLNQPQHF
NA	TRBV28	TRBD1	TRBJ1-4	TGTGCCACCCACCTAAGGACAGGCGGTAATGAAAAACTGTTTTTT	CATHLRTGGNEKLFF
NA	TRBV27	TRBD2	TRBJ2-1	TGTGCCAGCAGTTTATCGCTCCTAGCGGGAGGGATGTATGAGCAGTTCTTC	CASSLSLLAGGMYEQFF
NA	TRBV5-4	TRBD1	TRBJ1-1	TGTGCCAGCAGCTCCTCAGGGGGCGCGTTCACTGAAGCTTTCTTT	CASSSSGGAFTEAFF
once	TRBV5-1	NA	TRBJ2-3	TGCGCCAGCAGCTTGGGGGGGCCAGATACGCAGTATTTT	CASSLGGPDTQYF
NA	TRBV18	TRBD1	TRBJ1-5	TGTGCCAGCTCACCAGGGACAGGGCGCAATCAGCCCCAGCATTTT	CASSPGTGRNQPQHF
NA	TRBV28	TRBD2	TRBJ2-7	TGTGCCAGCTTGAGCGGGGGAACCTACGAGCAGTACTTC	CASLSGGTYEQYF
NA	TRBV7-8	TRBD2	TRBJ2-7	TGTGCCAGCAGCTTGATAGCGGGCACGGGTTGGGAGCAGTACTTC	CASSLIAGTGWEQYF
NA	TRBV2	NA	TRBJ2-1	TGTGCCAGTTTACGGGACAAGCCCCTCAATGAGCAGTTCTTC	CASLRDKPLNEQFF
NA	TRBV6-5	NA	TRBJ1-1	TGTGCCAGCAGTTGGGGGGCGGACACTGAAGCTTTCTTT	CASSWGADTEAFF
NA	TRBV5-4	NA	TRBJ2-7	TGTGCCAGCAGCCCGGTCTTAGGGGGCTCCTACGAGCAGTACTTC	CASSPVLGGSYEQYF
NA	TRBV19	NA	TRBJ2-7	TGTGCCAGCTCCCACGGGGTCACCTACGAGCAGTACTTC	CASSHGVTYEQYF
NA	TRBV10-3	NA	TRBJ1-3	TGTGCCATCAGTTTCACAGTGGGCTCTGGAAACACCATATATTTT	CAISFTVGSGNTIYF
NA	TRBV23-1	NA	TRBJ1-4	TGCGCCAGCAGTCAATCGGTCAGGGCCTTGGGAAAACTGTTTTTT	CASSQSVRALGKLFF
few	TRBV4-2	NA	TRBJ1-2	TGTGCCAGCAGCCAGGGGGTGGTTTGGGGCTACACCTTC	CASSQGVVWGYTF
NA	TRBV7-2	TRBD1	TRBJ2-3	TGTGCCAGCAGTTTGGATACAGGGGGCATCAGCACAGATACGCAGTATTTT	CASSLDTGGISTDTQYF